The source of this T cell receptor beta chain is a study of shared clonotypes between healthy human individuals (dated by TCRdb to about 2020). Broadly, across the study: A couple of women and a few men aged 18 to 49 years were included in the cohort. Different laboratories and diverse techniques were used to prepare libraries and sequence TCR repertoires, to increase sequencing depth and limit assay-specific biases. To estimate repertoire size and how much clonotypes are shared between individuals, the study performed deep sequencing of blood TCR repertoires from a handful of healthy adults. Leukapheresis yielded between about 0.94 and 10 billion PBMCs per donor. For each donor, CD4 naive and CD4 memory were each given three plates, CD8 naive was given two plates, and CD8 memory was given one plate.

Broader findings and caveats from the paper: Incomplete sequencing was indicated by rarefaction of sorted-subset datasets, despite the large sequencing depth. Pairwise subsampling led to the expectation that sequencing depth would affect the degree of clonotype sharing among donors. The small number of donors limited the genetic and exposure-history diversity represented. Compared with non-shared clonotypes, the clonotypes found in all four sorted-subset donors had higher generation probabilities. Sampling was limited to blood, and TCR repertoires in tissue likely differ from TCR repertoires in blood. Naive subsets generally had larger estimated clonotype richness than memory subsets did. Sharing across a handful of donors was observed for roughly 5.4% of naive CD4, about 4% of naive CD8, about 2.5% of memory CD4, and over 0.3% of memory CD8 clonotypes.

Trimming at the junction amounts to 11 bases on V and 3 bases on J, and the germline ends lie 13 bases apart. CDR3 length: 13 amino acids, cysteine to phenylalanine. Only the CDR3 portion is preserved as DNA: 39 bases, with reading frame beginning at the first base. The germline V gene provides CDR1 LGHNA and CDR2 YSLEER. A remark on this clone: Its cognate antigen has yet to be identified. No much larger clone is present one base from it, and per-base qualities are unavailable.

Using the deep immunoSEQ assay, multiplex PCR amplified TCR CDR3 regions from genomic DNA. Genomic DNA extracted from each cell subset was distributed evenly over all wells of several immunoSEQ 96-well plates, and each plate served as one replicate. For sorted subsets, approximately 210 ng of genomic DNA, equivalent to around 30,000 T cell genomes, went into each replicate PCR. Purified libraries were measured with a Qubit 3.0 fluorometer, size-checked on a Bioanalyzer 2100, and measured again with the KAPA Library Quantification kit. Every immunoSEQ 96-well plate was sequenced on a dedicated single-read 150-cycle Illumina NextSeq 550 flow cell. Regarding the original processing steps: The immunoSEQ output contained only junctional sequences without quality scores, so filtering could not match that applied to full-length reads. Sequences were annotated with PyIR, a Python wrapper for IgBLAST v1.9, using IMGT germline references to assign V/J genes and CDR3. Reads were filtered out if the reads had weak V/J assignments (E-value above 1e-6), no CDR3, stop codons, out-of-frame junctions, or ambiguous translated residues. V3J clonotypes were defined as sequences sharing the same inferred V gene, J gene, and CDR3 amino acid sequence. The percentage overlap between two repertoires was calculated by dividing the number of shared unique clonotypes by the size of the smaller repertoire. Richness of each repertoire was evaluated using RTK rarefaction, the Chao1 estimator, and Recon v2.1 estimates of unobserved clonotypes. Generation probabilities for all TCRbeta clonotypes obtained by the gDNA method from a handful of donors were computed using OLGA. TCRdb carries this immuneACCESS record with in-frame sequences only. Its versions omit some clonotypes, under half of them owing to an unresolved V gene in the studies checked, with the rest unexplained. V, J and clone size are those of that table, while D and trimming were read from the DNA. Across this sample there are under 1,100,000 clones, with approximately 80% seen only once. Around 0.6% of the sample lies in the top ten.

Healthy HIV-negative adults with no recently reported acute infections or vaccinations were included as donors. Only Caucasian adults living in Nashville, Tennessee, USA were represented among the donors. CD4+ T cells were enriched by magnetic negative selection; naive cells were then positively selected on CD45RA, and the negative fraction formed the memory subset. After blood collection by leukapheresis, PBMCs were isolated using Ficoll-Histopaque density gradient centrifugation and then cryopreserved in the vapor phase of liquid nitrogen. Purity and quantity of every magnetically sorted T cell population were checked by analytical flow cytometry. Genomic DNA was isolated from each sorted fraction and quantified by UV absorbance on a Nanodrop 2000c.

The sequence joins TRBV4-3 to TRBJ2-2; the D segment cannot be called with confidence. Sequenced: memory CD4+ T cells from PBMCs. The sample's cell subset or site label is to be understood as: CD45RA-negative fraction. This TCR came from a young man in good health. Some clones in this sample may be carry-over from other donors' samples. CDR3 region: CASGVLDTGELFF. The DNA is as follows: TGCGCCTCCGGAGTCTTGGACACCGGGGAGCTGTTTTTT.